One sample yielded the 21 T cell receptor beta chains listed below, sequenced in a study of PD-1 blockade in classical Hodgkin lymphoma. Profiling relied on immunoSEQ multiplex PCR, and the TCRdb table lists in-frame clones only, not all of them. The data hold about 90,000 clones, with around nine tenths observed a single time. Each patient's relapse followed autologous stem cell transplantation, and brentuximab vedotin exposure varied. The material was peripheral blood mononuclear cells (PBMCs), obtained before the second cycle of nivolumab. The receptor set was obtained from a human donor with classical Hodgkin lymphoma.

The chain uses TRBV2 and TRBJ2-1; D might be TRBD1 (5 bases). Germline assignment: CDR1 SNHLY and CDR2 FYNNEI. This CDR3 spans 11 amino acids. V lost 7 bases, J lost 12 bases, and 13 bases lay in between. The CDR3 DNA is TGTGCCAGCACCCTGACAGAATGGCAGTTCTTC. Amino acids: CASTLTEWQFF.

The chain combines TRBV28 with TRBJ2-3, with 13 nucleotides matching TRBD2. The CDR3 totals 16 residues. From germline, CDR1 is MDHEN and CDR2 SYDVKM. The junction had 5 bases not matched to a gene; V was cut back by 4 bases and J by 4 bases. CDR3 in amino acids: CASSYRTSGRSDTQYF. In nucleotides, the CDR3 is TGTGCCAGCAGTTACAGGACTAGCGGGAGATCAGATACGCAGTATTTT.

In this sample, this clone turned up once. The chain couples TRBV7-2 to TRBJ2-5; 9 nucleotides align to TRBD2. After removal of 2 bases from V and 9 bases from J, the junction contained 10 bases not matched to a gene. The germline CDR1 and CDR2 sequences are SGHTA and FQGNSA. This CDR3 contains 15 residues. The CDR3 DNA reads TGTGCCAGCAGCTTACGGCGGGAGGGCCCGTTGGCCCAGTACTTC. Its translation: CASSLRREGPLAQYF.

This chain links TRBV2 with TRBJ1-2; D unresolved. The length of the CDR3 is 13 residues. The V end was cut by 5 bases, the J end by 5 bases, with 12 bases between. CDR1 and CDR2 from the germline V gene are SNHLY and FYNNEI. Here the CDR3 DNA reads TGTGCCAGCAGTTCCTCAATTTCGTATGGCTACACCTTC. It codes for CASSSSISYGYTF. Variable domain in full (rest from reference TRBV2 and TRBJ1-2): EPEVTQTPSHQVTQMGQEVILRCVPISNHLYFYWYRQILGQKVEFLVSFYNNEISEKSEIFDDQFSVERPDGSNFTLKIRSTKLEDSAMYFCASSSSISYGYTFGSGTRLTVV.

This chain joins TRBV11-2 and TRBJ1-5; 7 bases are shared with TRBD1. The CDR3 is 15 amino acids. After removal of 1 base from V and 6 bases from J, the junction contained 6 bases not matched to a gene. Germline V gene sequence: CDR1 SGHAT, CDR2 FQNNGV. This CDR3 is CASSLVGGGGQPQHF. CDR3 nucleotides: TGTGCCAGCAGCTTAGTCGGAGGGGGCGGTCAGCCCCAGCATTTT. The full variable domain, in which reference TRBV11-2 and TRBJ1-5 provide the parts outside the CDR3, is EAGVAQSPRYKIIEKRQSVAFWCNPISGHATLYWYQQILGQGPKLLIQFQNNGVVDDSQLPKDRFSAERLKGVDSTLKIQPAKLEDSAVYLCASSLVGGGGQPQHFGDGTRLSIL.

This clone was found a few times. The chain recombines TRBV5-4 with TRBJ1-1, with D maybe TRBD1 (5 bases). This CDR3 has 14 amino acids. Germline-derived CDR1 and CDR2 are SGHNT and YYREEE (reference sequence). The germline V and J ends were trimmed by 5 bases and 1 base, with 12 bases remaining between them. The CDR3 DNA follows: TGTGCCAGCAGAGACATGACAGAGAACACTGAAGCTTTCTTT. It yields the protein CASRDMTENTEAFF.

The gene calls are TRBV6-5 and TRBJ2-7; D is undetermined. Trimming took 5 bases from V and 2 from J, leaving 13 bases between them. The CDR3 is 14 amino acids. CDR1 is MNHEY, CDR2 SVGAGI, per germline. In nucleotides, the CDR3 is TGTGCCAGCAGTCCACCATCCCGGGCCTACGAGCAGTACTTC. Translating gives CASSPPSRAYEQYF.

The chain combines TRBV19 with TRBJ2-7, with D possibly matching TRBD1 (5 bases). Germline loops: CDR1 LNHDA, CDR2 SQIVND (reference sequence). The V and J ends lost 4 bases and 6 bases respectively, with 19 bases between them. This CDR3 has 15 amino acids. For the CDR3, the DNA is TGTGCCAGTAGTACCCAAGCGTATAAGGGGTTCGAGCAGTACTTC. Amino acids: CASSTQAYKGFEQYF.

This rearrangement joins TRBV5-4 to TRBJ1-2, with D unclear. The CDR3 is 13 residues long. Germline V CDR1 and CDR2: SGHNT, YYREEE (reference sequence). The germline V and J ends were trimmed by 0 bases and 8 bases, with 11 bases remaining between them. DNA of the CDR3: TGTGCCAGCAGCTTGGGTGGGGAATTAGGCTACACCTTC. It is translated as CASSLGGELGYTF.

The chain links TRBV4-1 to TRBJ1-3; D gene ambiguous. V was shortened by 0 bases and J by 5 bases, with 11 bases between the two germline ends. The CDR3 has 15 residues. Looked up from germline, CDR1 is MGHRA and CDR2 is YSYEKL. This CDR3 reads CASSQDQQPRNTIYF. The CDR3, as DNA: TGCGCCAGCAGCCAAGATCAGCAGCCCCGAAACACCATATATTTT.

This chain links TRBV19 with TRBJ2-7; 10 bases map to TRBD2. This CDR3 region has 15 residues. Germline-derived CDR1 and CDR2 are LNHDA and SQIVND (reference sequence). V lost 3 bases and J lost 4; bases outside the gene matches: 6. CDR3 in amino acids: CASSMALAGTYEQYF. CDR3 bases: TGTGCCAGTAGTATGGCACTAGCGGGAACGTACGAGCAGTACTTC. The variable domain in full, with the rest retrieved from reference TRBV19 and TRBJ2-7, is DGGITQSPKYLFRKEGQNVTLSCEQNLNHDAMYWYRQDPGQGLRLIYYSQIVNDFQKGDIAEGYSVSREKKESFPLTVTSAQKNPTAFYLCASSMALAGTYEQYFGPGTRLTVT.

This sequence joins TRBV5-1 and TRBJ1-1; 7 bases fit TRBD1. CDR1 is SGHRS, CDR2 YFSETQ, per germline. The CDR3 totals 15 residues. The V segment lost 5 bases and the J segment 1 base; nucleotides outside the gene matches: 8. The CDR3 coding sequence is TGCGCCAGCAGTTTCGGGGGGACAGCGAACACTGAAGCTTTCTTT. It translates to CASSFGGTANTEAFF.

CDR3 residues: CASSLSTDTQYF. CDR3 in DNA: TGTGCCAGCTCACTTAGCACAGATACGCAGTATTTT. The chain recombines TRBV18 with TRBJ2-3; D gene unclear. V lost 4 bases to trimming and J lost 0 bases, with 2 bases between them. From germline, CDR1 is KGHSH and CDR2 LQKENI. The CDR3 runs 12 residues. The variable domain in full, with the rest retrieved from reference TRBV18 and TRBJ2-3, is NAGVMQNPRHLVRRRGQEARLRCSPMKGHSHVYWYRQLPEEGLKFMVYLQKENIIDESGMPKERFSAEFPKEGPSILRIQQVVRGDSAAYFCASSLSTDTQYFGPGTRLTVL.

V and J are TRBV18 and TRBJ2-7; possibly TRBD1 or TRBD2 for D (5 bases each). The CDR3 runs to 14 residues. Germline loops: CDR1 KGHSH, CDR2 LQKENI. V dropped 2 bases and J dropped 3 bases, with 11 bases sitting between them. The CDR3 region is CASSPSGGIYEQYF. The CDR3 DNA reads as TGTGCCAGCTCACCATCTGGGGGAATCTACGAGCAGTACTTC.

The chain has TRBV5-1 and TRBJ2-1, with 14 bases matching TRBD2. The germline V gene has CDR1 SGHRS and CDR2 YFSETQ. V was pared by 5 bases and J by 7 bases, with 8 bases of the junction left unmatched. The CDR3 loop spans 16 amino acids. The CDR3 sequence is CASRRTSGRNPNEQFF. CDR3 bases: TGCGCCAGCAGAAGGACTAGCGGGAGGAATCCTAATGAGCAGTTCTTC.

The genes are TRBV30 and TRBJ1-3; D remains unclear. The V end was cut by 4 bases, the J end by 3 bases, with 7 bases between. The CDR3 extends over 12 amino acids. The V gene's germline CDR1 is GTSNPN and CDR2 SVGIG (reference sequence). DNA of the CDR3: TGTGCCTGGACGGGGATTGGAAACACCATATATTTT. Translating gives CAWTGIGNTIYF.

This chain joins TRBV5-1 and TRBJ2-7; maybe TRBD2 (5 bases). The V gene lost 5 bases and the J gene lost 3 bases, with 21 bases spanning the gap. Germline V CDR1 and CDR2: SGHRS, YFSETQ. The CDR3 runs 16 residues. Written as DNA, the CDR3 is TGCGCCAGCAGACACGTGCCGGCTAGCTTGGTCTACGAGCAGTACTTC. This codes for CASRHVPASLVYEQYF.

V usage is TRBV30 and J usage is TRBJ2-7; 7 nucleotides match TRBD2. The CDR3 consists of 15 residues. The J segment lost 3 bases and the V segment lost 0 bases, leaving 8 bases of the junction unmatched. The germline V gene encodes CDR1 GTSNPN and CDR2 SVGIG (reference sequence). This chain's CDR3 is CAWSVAAGYFYEQYF. DNA for the CDR3: TGTGCCTGGAGTGTCGCAGCGGGATACTTCTACGAGCAGTACTTC.

The chain combines TRBV30 with TRBJ1-3; no reliable D call. The CDR3 has 12 residues. V was clipped by 2 bases and J by 1 base, with 3 bases between them. Germline V gene data show CDR1 as GTSNPN and CDR2 as SVGIG (reference sequence). The CDR3 DNA sequence: TGTGCCTGGAGTTCGTCTGGAAACACCATATATTTT. Amino acid sequence: CAWSSSGNTIYF.

The genes are TRBV27 and TRBJ2-7, with 14 positions matching TRBD2. This CDR3 contains 17 residues. V was pared by 0 bases and J by 5 bases, with 6 bases of the junction left unmatched. Germline CDR1 MNHEY, CDR2 SMNVEV (reference sequence). Here the CDR3 reads CASSLSKGLAGVHEQYF. The CDR3 DNA is TGTGCCAGCAGTTTATCTAAGGGACTAGCGGGAGTTCACGAGCAGTACTTC.

A few counts support this clone. The rearrangement links TRBV10-1 to TRBJ2-1; D ambiguous. V lost 3 bases and J 4 bases, leaving 4 bases between the germline ends. The length of the CDR3 is 12 residues. From germline, CDR1 is WNHNN and CDR2 SYGVQD (reference sequence). The chain's CDR3 is CASSDRYNEQFF. CDR3 DNA sequence: TGCGCCAGCAGTGACCGGTACAATGAGCAGTTCTTC.